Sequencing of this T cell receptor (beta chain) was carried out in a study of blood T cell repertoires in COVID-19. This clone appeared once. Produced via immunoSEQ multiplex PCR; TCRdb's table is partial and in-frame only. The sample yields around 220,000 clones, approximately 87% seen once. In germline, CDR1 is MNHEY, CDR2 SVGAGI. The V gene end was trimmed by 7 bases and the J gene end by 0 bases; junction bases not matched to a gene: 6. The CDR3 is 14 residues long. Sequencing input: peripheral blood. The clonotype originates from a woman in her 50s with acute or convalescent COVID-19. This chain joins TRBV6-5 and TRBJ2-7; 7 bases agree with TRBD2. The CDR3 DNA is TGTGCCAGCACTAGAGCGGGAAGCTCCTACGAGCAGTACTTC. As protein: CASTRAGSSYEQYF.